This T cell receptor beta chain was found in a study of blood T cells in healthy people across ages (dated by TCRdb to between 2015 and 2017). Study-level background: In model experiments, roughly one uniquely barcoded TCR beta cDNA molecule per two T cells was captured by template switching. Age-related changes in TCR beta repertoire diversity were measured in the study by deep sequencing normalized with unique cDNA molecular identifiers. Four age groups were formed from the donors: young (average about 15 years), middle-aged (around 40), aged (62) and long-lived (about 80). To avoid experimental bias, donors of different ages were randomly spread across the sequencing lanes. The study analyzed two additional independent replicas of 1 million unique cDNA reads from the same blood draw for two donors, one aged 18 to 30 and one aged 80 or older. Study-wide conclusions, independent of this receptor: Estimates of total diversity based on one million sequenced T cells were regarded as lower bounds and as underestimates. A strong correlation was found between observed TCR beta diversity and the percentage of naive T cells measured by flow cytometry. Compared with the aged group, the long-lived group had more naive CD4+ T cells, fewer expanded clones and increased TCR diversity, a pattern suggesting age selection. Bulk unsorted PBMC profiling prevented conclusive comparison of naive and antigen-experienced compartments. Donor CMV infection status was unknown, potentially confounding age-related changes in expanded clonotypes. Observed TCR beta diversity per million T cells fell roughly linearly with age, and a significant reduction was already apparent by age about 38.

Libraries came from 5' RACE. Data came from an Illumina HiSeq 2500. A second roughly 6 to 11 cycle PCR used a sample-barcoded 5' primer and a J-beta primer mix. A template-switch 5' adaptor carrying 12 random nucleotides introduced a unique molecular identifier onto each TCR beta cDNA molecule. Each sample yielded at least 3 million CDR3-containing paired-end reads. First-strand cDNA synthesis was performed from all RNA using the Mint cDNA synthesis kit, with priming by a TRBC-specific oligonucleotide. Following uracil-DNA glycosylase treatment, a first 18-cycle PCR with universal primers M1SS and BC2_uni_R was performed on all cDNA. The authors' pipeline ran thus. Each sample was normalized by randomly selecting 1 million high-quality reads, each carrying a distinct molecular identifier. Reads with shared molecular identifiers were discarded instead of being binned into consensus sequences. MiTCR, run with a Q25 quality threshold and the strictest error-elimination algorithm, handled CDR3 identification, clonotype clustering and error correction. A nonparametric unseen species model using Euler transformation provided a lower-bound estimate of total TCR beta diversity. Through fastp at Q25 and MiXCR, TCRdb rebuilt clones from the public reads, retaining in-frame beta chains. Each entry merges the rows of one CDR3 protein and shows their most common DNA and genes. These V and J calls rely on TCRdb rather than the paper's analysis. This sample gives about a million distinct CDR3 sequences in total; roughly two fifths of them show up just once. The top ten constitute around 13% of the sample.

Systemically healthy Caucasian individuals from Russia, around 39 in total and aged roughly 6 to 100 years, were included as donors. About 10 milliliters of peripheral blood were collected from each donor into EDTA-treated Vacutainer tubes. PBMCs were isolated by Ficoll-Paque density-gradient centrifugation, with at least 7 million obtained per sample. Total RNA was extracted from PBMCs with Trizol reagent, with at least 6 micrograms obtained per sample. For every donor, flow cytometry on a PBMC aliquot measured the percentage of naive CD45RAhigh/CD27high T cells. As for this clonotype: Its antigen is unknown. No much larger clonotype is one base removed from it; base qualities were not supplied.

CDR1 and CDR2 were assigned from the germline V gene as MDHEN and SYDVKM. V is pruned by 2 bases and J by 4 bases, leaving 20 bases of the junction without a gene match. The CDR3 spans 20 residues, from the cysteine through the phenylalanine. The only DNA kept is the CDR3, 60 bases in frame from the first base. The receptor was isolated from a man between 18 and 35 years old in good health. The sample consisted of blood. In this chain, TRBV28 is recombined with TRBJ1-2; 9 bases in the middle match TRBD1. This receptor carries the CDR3 CASSLRGAQSWGQGFYGYTF. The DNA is TGTGCCAGCAGTTTAAGGGGGGCCCAATCGTGGGGACAGGGTTTCTATGGCTACACCTTC.